This TCR beta chain originates from a study of blood T cell repertoires in COVID-19. Study as a whole: COVID-19 samples from acute and convalescent phases originated in the United States, Italy and Spain. PBMCs, B-cell-depleted T cells, or T cells were the source of the cDNA or gDNA that made up the material.

Per the germline V gene, CDR1 is KGHSH and CDR2 is LQKENI. This CDR3 contains 13 residues. V was trimmed by 3 bases and J by 10 bases, leaving 13 bases between them. The method was immunoSEQ multiplex PCR; TCRdb's version includes in-frame clones alone and lacks a portion of them. The table has 150,000 or so clones, just under 90% seen once. Seattle cases were enrolled at active infection and followed longitudinally. This sequence joins TRBV18 and TRBJ1-5, with D unclear. The sequenced sample was peripheral blood. This clonotype was obtained from a woman between 65 and 79 years old with COVID-19, enrolled during active disease. CDR3: CASSPGREQPQHF. CDR3 sequence (DNA): TGTGCCAGCTCACCGGGGAGGGAGCAACCCCAGCATTTT.